This TCR beta chain was identified in a study of read filtering for tumor transcriptome and immune sequencing. This clonotype was counted ten times or more. From 300 to 450 ng of RNA, a library with molecular barcoded alpha/delta and beta/gamma adaptors was made. Each CDR3 protein gets one entry after TCRdb re-called the reads with MiXCR. In the table there are some 140,000 distinct CDR3 sequences, 13% of which are singletons. The CDR3 loop spans 16 amino acids. Between the trimmed V and J ends, which lost 0 bases and 4 bases, there was a span of 14 bases. Germline lookup yields CDR1 SGHRS and CDR2 YFSETQ.

The sequencing input was a population of CD138-negative cells sorted from bone marrow. The receptor was isolated from a donor at least 40 years old with multiple myeloma. The chain combines TRBV5-1 with TRBJ2-1, with D possibly TRBD1 on 5 matching bases. CDR3 residues: CASSLEGSPRYNEQFF. The CDR3 DNA follows: TGCGCCAGCAGCTTGGAGGGGTCCCCCAGGTACAATGAGCAGTTCTTC.